Presented here are 26 T cell receptor beta chains from one specimen sequenced in a study of blood T cell repertoires in COVID-19. The table came from immunoSEQ multiplex PCR; TCRdb's copy has only in-frame clones and leaves some out. Among about 67,000 clones, 70% to 90% were seen once, and the ten largest hold about 4.4%. The sequencing input was peripheral blood. These receptors originate from a man in his forties or fifties with active COVID-19.

The rearrangement links TRBV18 to TRBJ1-2; 8 nucleotides agree with TRBD1. The germline V gene encodes CDR1 KGHSH and CDR2 LQKENI. Trimming cost V 2 bases and J 3 bases; bases outside gene matches: 14. The CDR3 spans 18 residues. The CDR3 nucleotides read TGTGCCAGCTCACCATTGGGGGTCAACAGGGGGATTTACTATGGCTACACCTTC. Residues: CASSPLGVNRGIYYGYTF. Using reference TRBV18 and TRBJ1-2 for the parts outside the CDR3, the full variable domain is NAGVMQNPRHLVRRRGQEARLRCSPMKGHSHVYWYRQLPEEGLKFMVYLQKENIIDESGMPKERFSAEFPKEGPSILRIQQVVRGDSAAYFCASSPLGVNRGIYYGYTFGSGTRLTVV.

The rearrangement uses TRBV5-1 and TRBJ2-3; 10 bases line up with TRBD2. This CDR3 comprises 15 residues. J lost 5 bases, V lost 4 bases, and 7 bases had no gene match. Per the germline V gene, CDR1 is SGHRS and CDR2 is YFSETQ. This CDR3 reads CASSLSSGGLDTQYF. The CDR3, as DNA: TGCGCCAGCAGCCTTTCTAGCGGGGGCCTAGATACGCAGTATTTT. Combining the CDR3 with reference TRBV5-1 and TRBJ2-3 gives the whole variable domain KAGVTQTPRYLIKTRGQQVTLSCSPISGHRSVSWYQQTPGQGLQFLFEYFSETQRNKGNFPGRFSGRQFSNSRSEMNVSTLELGDSALYLCASSLSSGGLDTQYFGPGTRLTVL.

This chain joins TRBV29-1 and TRBJ1-5; D uncertain. Looked up from germline, CDR1 is SQVTM and CDR2 is ANQGSEA. With 4 bases removed from V and 3 bases from J, the gap between germline ends came to 7 bases. There are 12 residues in the CDR3. The CDR3: CSVGGFNQPQHF. CDR3 nucleotides: TGCAGCGTTGGCGGGTTCAATCAGCCCCAGCATTTT.

The V and J genes are TRBV5-1 and TRBJ2-1; 9 bases map to TRBD2. Looked up from germline, CDR1 is SGHRS and CDR2 is YFSETQ. With 0 bases clipped from V and 4 bases from J, the junction kept 8 bases outside the gene matches. CDR3 length: 17 residues. The chain's CDR3 is CASSLEVAGVRYNEQFF. Here the CDR3 DNA reads TGCGCCAGCAGCTTGGAGGTAGCGGGAGTACGTTACAATGAGCAGTTCTTC.

This chain uses TRBV19 with TRBJ1-2; no reliable D call. Germline CDR1 reads LNHDA; CDR2 reads SQIVND (reference sequence). CDR3 length: 14 amino acids. V was shortened by 5 bases and J by 0 bases, with 10 bases between the two germline ends. CDR3 sequence: CASSLYTTNYGYTF. CDR3 sequence (DNA): TGTGCCAGTAGTCTGTACACAACTAACTATGGCTACACCTTC.

This chain links TRBV7-3 with TRBJ2-2, with 9 bases identical to TRBD2. With V trimmed by 1 base and J by 5 bases, 5 bases remained unmatched. CDR1 is SGHTA, CDR2 FQGTGA, per germline. CDR3 length: 16 residues. CDR3 amino acids: CASSLRPSGVTGELFF. CDR3 sequence (DNA): TGTGCCAGCAGCTTAAGGCCTAGCGGGGTGACCGGGGAGCTGTTTTTT.

The V gene is TRBV7-3, the J gene TRBJ2-2; 14 nucleotides align to TRBD2. With V trimmed by 5 bases and J by 8 bases, 10 bases remained unmatched. This CDR3 contains 17 residues. Germline-derived CDR1 and CDR2 are SGHTA and FQGTGA. The CDR3 DNA reads as TGTGCCAGCAGCCAGGCTGGGACTAGCGGGAGTAAGGGGGAGCTGTTTTTT. Protein: CASSQAGTSGSKGELFF.

This clone showed up just a few times. Here the CDR3 DNA reads TGTGCCAGCAGTTACGGTCTCCGGGACATTCCATCTAACTATGGCTACACCTTC. Amino acid sequence: CASSYGLRDIPSNYGYTF. The chain is built from TRBV6-2 or TRBV6-3 and TRBJ1-2; TRBD1 might be the D (6 bases). CDR1 is MNHEY and CDR2 is SVGEGT in the germline V gene. The CDR3 is made up of 18 amino acids. V was shortened by 2 bases and J by 0 bases, with 19 bases between the two germline ends.

The chain links TRBV30 to TRBJ2-6; 9 nucleotides align to TRBD1. Germline-derived CDR1 and CDR2 are GTSNPN and SVGIG (reference sequence). The V gene end was trimmed by 6 bases and the J gene end by 3 bases; junction bases not matched to a gene: 15. There are 18 residues in the CDR3. Here the CDR3 reads CACSGAGQGTGGANVLTF. CDR3 DNA: TGTGCCTGCTCCGGGGCGGGACAGGGAACTGGTGGGGCCAACGTCCTGACTTTC.

Remarks on this clone: Germline and junction disagree at one end, which may indicate a read error. Additional DNA sequences in this sample encode the identical CDR3. This rearrangement joins TRBV2 to TRBJ1-1; D remains unclear. The CDR3 length is 13 residues. Germline V gene data show CDR1 as SNHLY and CDR2 as FYNNEI. CDR3 in amino acids: CASRQGRNTEAFF. The DNA of the CDR3 is TGTGCTAGCAGACAAGGGAGGAACACTGAAGCTTTCTTT.

The genes are TRBV19 and TRBJ2-1; the D gene is possibly TRBD2 (6 bases). Germline assignment: CDR1 LNHDA and CDR2 SQIVND (reference sequence). V lost 2 bases to trimming and J lost 4 bases, with 12 bases between them. CDR3 size: 15 residues. The DNA of the CDR3 is TGTGCCAGTAGTATACTAAGCGGGTTTTACAATGAGCAGTTCTTC. Encoded protein: CASSILSGFYNEQFF.

This sequence joins TRBV3-1 (or the pseudogene TRBV3-2) and TRBJ1-4; the match to TRBD1 covers 9 bases. The CDR3 has 15 residues. The V gene end was trimmed by 4 bases and the J gene end by 8 bases; junction bases not matched to a gene: 8. Germline CDR1 and CDR2: LGHDT and YNNKEL (reference sequence). The CDR3 region is CASSPRDRDSEKLFF. The CDR3 region has the DNA TGTGCCAGCAGCCCCCGGGACAGGGATTCCGAAAAACTGTTTTTT.

The chain joins TRBV4-2 to TRBJ1-2; no reliable D call. Trimming took off 1 base at V and 4 bases at J, with 16 bases between the two ends. The CDR3 spans 16 residues. In germline, CDR1 is LGHNA, CDR2 YNFKEQ. As DNA, the CDR3 is TGTGCCAGCAGCCAAGTGTTCCGATCCCCGAGCTATGGCTACACCTTC. Translated, it gives CASSQVFRSPSYGYTF.

The chain combines TRBV2 with TRBJ2-3; no clear D. The CDR3 sequence is 13 residues long. Trimming cost V 11 bases and J 0 bases, with 12 bases left between them. Per germline, CDR1 SNHLY and CDR2 FYNNEI. CDR3 protein: CAGSLHSTDTQYF. CDR3 coding DNA: TGTGCCGGCTCCTTGCATAGCACAGATACGCAGTATTTT.

The chain combines TRBV7-6 with TRBJ2-1, with 8 bases aligning to TRBD2. This CDR3 comprises 15 residues. CDR1 and CDR2 from the germline V gene are SGHVS and FNYEAQ. V trimming: 1 base; J trimming: 6 bases; junction bases outside the gene matches: 5. CDR3: CASSLEFGGGNEQFF. The CDR3 region has the DNA TGTGCCAGCAGCTTAGAGTTCGGGGGGGGCAATGAGCAGTTCTTC.

The chain links TRBV11-2 to TRBJ2-7; 11 nucleotides agree with TRBD2. The V and J ends lost 6 bases and 3 bases, in that order; junction bases with no gene match: 7. The CDR3 extends over 15 amino acids. CDR1 SGHAT and CDR2 FQNNGV come from the germline V gene. The CDR3, as DNA: TGTGCCAGCAGTCCGCGCGGGACTAGCGGCTACGAGCAGTACTTC. Protein: CASSPRGTSGYEQYF. Looking up the rest from reference TRBV11-2 and TRBJ2-7 gives the full variable domain: EAGVAQSPRYKIIEKRQSVAFWCNPISGHATLYWYQQILGQGPKLLIQFQNNGVVDDSQLPKDRFSAERLKGVDSTLKIQPAKLEDSAVYLCASSPRGTSGYEQYFGPGTRLTVT.

The CDR3: CSVEGASGSYEQYF. CDR3 bases: TGCAGCGTTGAGGGGGCTTCGGGCTCCTACGAGCAGTACTTC. The rearrangement uses TRBV29-1 and TRBJ2-7, with D perhaps matching TRBD1 (6 bases). V lost 3 bases to trimming and J lost 0 bases, with 12 bases between them. This CDR3 comprises 14 residues. Germline CDR1 SQVTM, CDR2 ANQGSEA.

The rearrangement joins TRBV2 to TRBJ2-7; TRBD1 agrees at 8 bases. With 6 bases clipped from V and 1 base from J, the junction kept 2 bases outside the gene matches. Germline V gene sequence: CDR1 SNHLY, CDR2 FYNNEI. This CDR3 region has 13 residues. CDR3 nucleotides: TGTGCCAGCAGGGGGGACAGGTCCTACGAGCAGTACTTC. Its translation: CASRGDRSYEQYF.

The chain recombines TRBV28 with TRBJ1-5; the match to TRBD1 covers 7 bases. This CDR3 has 19 residues. Germline-derived CDR1 and CDR2 are MDHEN and SYDVKM. J was trimmed by 2 bases and V by 6 bases; bases with no gene match: 19. CDR3 in amino acids: CASSRPTDRRDLRNQPQHF. CDR3 sequence (DNA): TGTGCCAGCAGCCGACCTACGGACAGGAGGGACCTTCGCAATCAGCCCCAGCATTTT.

The chain uses TRBV5-6 and TRBJ2-5; no definite D call. The CDR3 is 14 amino acids. Germline CDR1 SGHDT, CDR2 YYEEEE. V was trimmed by 3 bases and J by 2 bases, leaving 11 bases between them. Written as DNA, the CDR3 is TGTGCCAGCAGCTGGGCCCGAACTCAAGAGACCCAGTACTTC. It yields the protein CASSWARTQETQYF.

The genes are TRBV28 and TRBJ2-5, with D tentatively TRBD1 (6 bases). This CDR3 has 16 residues. CDR1 MDHEN and CDR2 SYDVKM come from the germline V gene. The V end lost 7 bases, the J end lost 3 bases, and 21 bases lay between the germline ends. The CDR3 loop reads CASTEPKTGAKETQYF. CDR3 nucleotide sequence: TGTGCCAGCACCGAACCTAAGACAGGAGCGAAAGAGACCCAGTACTTC. The full variable domain, with the rest looked up from reference TRBV28 and TRBJ2-5, is DVKVTQSSRYLVKRTGEKVFLECVQDMDHENMFWYRQDPGLGLRLIYFSYDVKMKEKGDIPEGYSVSREKKERFSLILESASTNQTSMYLCASTEPKTGAKETQYFGPGTRLLVL.

On this clone: This sample includes further DNA sequences coding for the same CDR3. The gene calls are TRBV7-8 and TRBJ2-3, with D hard to call. V was clipped by 5 bases and J by 4 bases, with 7 bases between them. Germline-derived CDR1 and CDR2 are SGHVS and FQNEAQ. This CDR3 contains 12 residues. The CDR3 nucleotides are TGTGCCAGCAGCCCCCGAGCAGATACGCAGTATTTT. This encodes CASSPRADTQYF.

V is TRBV7-8 and J is TRBJ2-2; D is perhaps TRBD2 (6 bases). The CDR3 covers 15 residues. Trimming took 5 bases from V and 4 from J, leaving 14 bases between them. Germline V CDR1 and CDR2: SGHVS, FQNEAQ. As DNA, the CDR3 is TGTGCCAGCAGCCCGTCCGGGAGCGGCACCGGGGAGCTGTTTTTT. Its protein is CASSPSGSGTGELFF.

The chain combines TRBV5-4 with TRBJ2-5; 7 nucleotides line up with TRBD1. Unmatched junction bases numbered 2, after V lost 1 base and J lost 5 bases. CDR1 and CDR2 (germline): SGHNT, YYREEE (reference sequence). The CDR3 covers 13 residues. This CDR3 reads CASSLQGVETQYF. As DNA, the CDR3 is TGTGCCAGCAGCTTGCAGGGGGTGGAGACCCAGTACTTC.

This clone was counted a single time. This chain uses TRBV5-1 with TRBJ2-1, with D perhaps matching TRBD2 (6 bases). The germline CDR1 and CDR2 sequences are SGHRS and YFSETQ. The V end lost 1 base, the J end lost 5 bases, and 10 bases lay between the germline ends. This CDR3 is 14 amino acids long. The CDR3 coding sequence is TGCGCCAGCAGCTTGTCTAGCGTAAACAATGAGCAGTTCTTC. It specifies CASSLSSVNNEQFF.

V usage is TRBV5-5 and J usage is TRBJ2-5; 7 nucleotides match TRBD1. J was trimmed by 5 bases and V by 3 bases; bases with no gene match: 13. The CDR3 sequence is 16 residues long. Germline CDR1 is SGHKS and CDR2 is YYEKEE (reference sequence). CDR3 residues: CASSSATGKSGETQYF. The CDR3 nucleotides are TGTGCCAGCAGCTCGGCGACAGGGAAGAGTGGTGAGACCCAGTACTTC.